This TCR beta chain was obtained from a study of CD8+ T cells in alopecia areata. The CDR3 covers 15 residues. V dropped 6 bases and J dropped 1; count of bases not matched to a gene: 3. Germline V lookup: CDR1 MNHEY, CDR2 SVGAGI. This clone was seen a handful of times. Following extraction, RNA underwent reverse transcription to cDNA, which served as the sequencing template. Using immunoSEQ multiplex PCR, the repertoire was profiled, and TCRdb retains in-frame clones only, with some absent. The table includes about 180,000 clones, 63% detected once. This sequence originates from a human donor with alopecia areata. The specimen comprised CD4+ T cells sorted from blood, sampled at week 0. The V gene is TRBV6-5, the J gene TRBJ2-3, with 11 nucleotides matching TRBD2. The CDR3 DNA follows: TGTGCCAGCAGCCTACTAGCGGGGGGCACAGATACGCAGTATTTT. Translated, it gives CASSLLAGGTDTQYF.